The rows below give T cell receptor beta chains drawn from one sample of a study of early T cells in non-severe SARS-CoV-2 infection. A single record per CDR3 protein comes from TCRdb applying MiXCR to the 5' RACE reads. The table records 85,000 to 95,000 distinct CDR3 sequences, around 15% of them present only once. Sequences were obtained from whole blood. These receptor sequences come from an adult who was a healthcare worker with PCR-confirmed SARS-CoV-2 infection or an uninfected control (not recorded which). CDR3s include the opening cysteine and the closing phenylalanine or tryptophan. D genes are given only for firm matches. Some rows mark clone size as missing; the rest say once, few, many or name a class of expanded clone.

few	TRBJ1-1	-	TRBV7-3	CASRTTGLNTEAFF	TGTGCCAGCAGGACCACAGGCCTGAACACTGAAGCTTTCTTT
few	TRBJ2-3	TRBD1	TRBV20-1	CSARDRGLYTQYF	TGCAGTGCTAGAGACAGGGGGCTATATACGCAGTATTTT
-	TRBJ2-5	TRBD2	TRBV5-4	CASSLGVIGGETQYF	TGTGCCAGCAGCTTGGGAGTCATCGGGGGGGAGACCCAGTACTTC
-	TRBJ2-5	-	TRBV10-3	CAIRVETQETQYF	TGTGCCATCAGGGTAGAGACCCAAGAGACCCAGTACTTC
many	TRBJ1-4	TRBD1	TRBV18	CASSAYTGVEKLFF	TGTGCCAGCTCGGCTTACACAGGGGTCGAAAAACTGTTTTTT
-	TRBJ1-5	-	TRBV7-8	CASSPQGGPGQPQHF	TGTGCCAGCAGCCCCCAAGGGGGGCCCGGGCAGCCCCAGCATTTT
-	TRBJ1-1	-	TRBV9	CASSAPGRYEAFF	TGTGCCAGCAGCGCACCCGGACGGTATGAAGCTTTCTTT
few	TRBJ2-5	-	TRBV2	CASSDSGAEETQYF	TGTGCCAGCAGTGATTCCGGGGCTGAGGAGACCCAGTACTTC
many	TRBJ1-2	-	TRBV5-1	CASKGGGNYGYTF	TGCGCCAGCAAAGGAGGGGGTAACTATGGCTACACCTTC
-	TRBJ2-3	TRBD1	TRBV9	CASSPGPRGHTDTQYF	TGTGCCAGCAGCCCCGGCCCTAGGGGGCACACAGATACGCAGTATTTT
many	TRBJ1-3	-	TRBV3-1	CASSRFPGVTGNTIYF	TGTGCCAGCAGCCGATTCCCTGGGGTCACCGGAAACACCATATATTTT
few	TRBJ2-1	-	TRBV7-9	CASSSSSHNEQFF	TGTGCCAGCAGCTCCTCCAGTCACAATGAGCAGTTCTTC
few	TRBJ1-5	-	TRBV5-1	CASSLGASPNQPQHF	TGCGCCAGCAGCTTGGGGGCGTCCCCTAATCAGCCCCAGCATTTT
few	TRBJ2-5	-	TRBV20-1	CSARKGPLQETQYF	TGCAGTGCTAGAAAAGGGCCCCTCCAAGAGACCCAGTACTTC
few	TRBJ1-2	TRBD1	TRBV5-1	CASSFTRDRGSGYTF	TGCGCCAGCAGCTTTACCAGGGACAGGGGGTCCGGCTACACCTTC
-	TRBJ2-1	TRBD2	TRBV5-4	CASSLVAGQNNEQFF	TGTGCCAGCAGCTTGGTAGCGGGGCAGAACAATGAGCAGTTCTTC
few	TRBJ1-1	-	TRBV7-3	CASSLTATALNTEAFF	TGTGCCAGCAGCTTAACGGCGACAGCCTTGAACACTGAAGCTTTCTTT
-	TRBJ2-2	TRBD1	TRBV3-1	CASRGQANTGELFF	TGTGCCAGCAGGGGACAGGCCAACACCGGGGAGCTGTTTTTT
few	TRBJ2-3	TRBD1	TRBV5-4	CASSTQGAMSNTQYF	TGTGCCAGCAGCACCCAGGGGGCCATGTCCAATACGCAGTATTTT
-	TRBJ1-2	-	TRBV5-5	CASSFDGRGSYGYTF	TGTGCCAGCAGCTTCGATGGGCGGGGGAGCTATGGCTACACCTTC
-	TRBJ2-6	-	TRBV7-2	CASSLVPKGNGANVLTF	TGTGCCAGCAGCTTAGTCCCAAAGGGGAATGGGGCCAACGTCCTGACTTTC
-	TRBJ1-5	-	TRBV7-9	CASSEGTDQPQHF	TGTGCCAGCTCTGAAGGGACGGACCAGCCCCAGCATTTT
-	TRBJ1-5	-	TRBV28	CASRHHTGSQPQHF	TGTGCCAGCAGACATCACACAGGGTCCCAGCCCCAGCATTTT
few	TRBJ2-5	-	TRBV5-6	CASSPGQWEETQYF	TGTGCCAGCAGCCCGGGACAATGGGAAGAGACCCAGTACTTC
-	TRBJ1-1	-	TRBV12-5	CASGYSGTSGTEAFF	TGTGCTAGTGGTTATTCAGGCACCTCGGGAACTGAAGCTTTCTTT
many	TRBJ1-1	-	TRBV6-4	CASRDTDRNTEAFF	TGTGCCAGCAGGGACACCGACAGGAACACTGAAGCTTTCTTT
few	TRBJ1-5	-	TRBV5-8	CASNTGFYSNQPQHF	TGTGCCAGCAATACAGGGTTTTATAGCAATCAGCCCCAGCATTTT
many	TRBJ2-3	TRBD2	TRBV12-3/TRBV12-4	CASSLGGGTDTQYF	TGTGCCAGCAGTTTAGGCGGGGGGACAGATACGCAGTATTTT
-	TRBJ1-6	TRBD1	TRBV18	CASSPTGANSPLHF	TGTGCCAGCTCACCGACAGGGGCAAATTCACCCCTCCACTTT
-	TRBJ1-1	TRBD1	TRBV5-1	CASSLDPRGMNTEAFF	TGCGCCAGCAGCTTGGATCCCAGGGGGATGAACACTGAAGCTTTCTTT
few	TRBJ1-2	-	TRBV29-1	CSVNAGYTF	TGCAGCGTTAATGCTGGCTACACCTTC
many	TRBJ1-2	TRBD1	TRBV3-1	CASSQDRGQTGGYTF	TGTGCCAGCAGCCAAGATCGGGGACAGACGGGAGGCTACACCTTC
few	TRBJ1-1	-	TRBV3-1	CASSLDLRNTEAFF	TGTGCCAGCAGCCTCGATTTAAGGAACACTGAAGCTTTCTTT
many	TRBJ1-3	-	TRBV12-3/TRBV12-4	CASSLGGSANTIYF	TGTGCCAGCAGTTTGGGAGGGTCTGCAAACACCATATATTTT
few	TRBJ2-5	TRBD1	TRBV18	CASSRMGQGYQETQYF	TGTGCCAGCTCACGAATGGGACAGGGGTACCAAGAGACCCAGTACTTC
-	TRBJ2-3	-	TRBV3-1	CASSRRVDTQYF	TGTGCCAGCAGCCGCAGGGTAGATACGCAGTATTTT
few	TRBJ2-4	TRBD2	TRBV12-3/TRBV12-4	CASSSSGGIAKNIQYF	TGTGCCAGCAGTTCTAGCGGGGGCATAGCCAAAAACATTCAGTACTTC
-	TRBJ1-1	-	TRBV20-1	CSASGSVAEAFF	TGCAGTGCTTCGGGGAGTGTGGCTGAAGCTTTCTTT
many	TRBJ2-3	TRBD2	TRBV14	CASSPGTSGGARQYF	TGTGCCAGCAGCCCCGGGACTAGCGGGGGGGCGAGGCAGTATTTT
many	TRBJ2-5	-	TRBV10-3	CAISRRNDRTQGETQYF	TGTGCCATCAGTAGGAGGAACGACAGGACTCAGGGGGAGACCCAGTACTTC
few	TRBJ2-1	TRBD2	TRBV5-1	CANSTAGGHYFDEQFF	TGCGCCAACTCAACGGCGGGGGGGCATTATTTCGATGAGCAGTTCTTC
-	TRBJ2-3	-	TRBV10-3	CAITGVDTDTQYF	TGTGCCATCACCGGGGTGGATACAGATACGCAGTATTTT
few	TRBJ2-1	TRBD2	TRBV14	CASSQERGLARNEQFF	TGTGCCAGCAGCCAAGAAAGAGGACTAGCGAGGAATGAGCAGTTCTTC